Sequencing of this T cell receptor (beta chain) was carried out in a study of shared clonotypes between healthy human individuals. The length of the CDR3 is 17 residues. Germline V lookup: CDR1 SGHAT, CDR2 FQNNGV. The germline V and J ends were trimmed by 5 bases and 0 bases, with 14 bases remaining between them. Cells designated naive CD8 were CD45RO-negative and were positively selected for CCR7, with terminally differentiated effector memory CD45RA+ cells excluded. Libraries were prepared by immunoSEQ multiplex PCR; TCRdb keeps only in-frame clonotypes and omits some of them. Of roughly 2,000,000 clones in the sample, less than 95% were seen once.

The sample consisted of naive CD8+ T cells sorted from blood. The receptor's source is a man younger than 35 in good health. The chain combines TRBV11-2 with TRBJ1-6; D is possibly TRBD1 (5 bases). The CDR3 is CASSAPGVLSYNSPLHF. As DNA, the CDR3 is TGTGCCAGCAGCGCCCCGGGGGTGCTCTCCTATAATTCACCCCTCCACTTT.